One and the same sample provided the 11 T cell receptor beta chains below, sequenced in a study of cytomegalovirus exposure and HLA in healthy donors. Vbeta (60) and Jbeta (13) primers were used in the PCR. The data were produced by immunoSEQ multiplex PCR, yet TCRdb's version contains in-frame clones alone and is incomplete. Of tens of thousands of clones in the sample, about 76% were seen once. The sequencing sample was made of PBMCs. These receptors came from a man younger than 35 in good health and CMV-seronegative.

This clone was detected a few times. J is TRBJ1-2 and V is TRBV6-1; weak D call: TRBD1 (5 bases). With 4 bases removed from V and 8 bases from J, the gap between germline ends came to 11 bases. The CDR3 consists of 12 residues. The germline gives CDR1 MNHNS, CDR2 SASEGT. CDR3 amino acids: CASSGGGRGYTF. The DNA for the CDR3 is TGTGCCAGCAGTGGGGGGGGTCGGGGCTACACCTTC.

The J gene is TRBJ2-7, the V gene TRBV30; possible D gene TRBD2, 6 bases. Germline values: CDR1 GTSNPN, CDR2 SVGIG (reference sequence). The V end was cut by 0 bases, the J end by 3 bases, with 12 bases between. CDR3 length: 14 residues. As DNA, the CDR3 is TGTGCCTGGAGTGTATCCCAGGGAGGCTACGAGCAGTACTTC. Encoded protein: CAWSVSQGGYEQYF.

This chain connects TRBV7-9 to TRBJ1-3, with 7 bases identical to TRBD1. The CDR3 is 15 amino acids. CDR1 and CDR2 (germline): SEHNR, FQNEAQ (reference sequence). J lost 0 bases, V lost 3 bases, and 2 bases had no gene match. The CDR3 loop is CASSFQGGSGNTIYF. In DNA, the CDR3 is TGTGCCAGCAGCTTCCAGGGGGGCTCTGGAAACACCATATATTTT.

V gene TRBV28 combines with J gene TRBJ1-4; TRBD1 matches 8 bases. Trimming removed 3 bases from V and 4 bases from J; junction bases left unmatched: 1. The CDR3 runs to 14 residues. Germline V gene data show CDR1 as MDHEN and CDR2 as SYDVKM. The CDR3 bases are TGTGCCAGCAGTTTGGACAGGGTTAATGAAAAACTGTTTTTT. Protein sequence: CASSLDRVNEKLFF. The entire variable domain, with the rest obtained from reference TRBV28 and TRBJ1-4, is as follows: DVKVTQSSRYLVKRTGEKVFLECVQDMDHENMFWYRQDPGLGLRLIYFSYDVKMKEKGDIPEGYSVSREKKERFSLILESASTNQTSMYLCASSLDRVNEKLFFGSGTQLSVL.

This chain links TRBV9 with TRBJ2-2, with D perhaps matching TRBD1 (6 bases). The CDR3 extends over 19 amino acids. With 5 bases removed from V and 0 bases from J, the gap between germline ends came to 23 bases. Germline CDR1 is SGDLS and CDR2 is YYNGEE. CDR3 loop: CASRAPQFGGPSNTGELFF. The CDR3 coding sequence is TGTGCCAGCAGGGCCCCCCAGTTTGGGGGCCCTTCGAACACCGGGGAGCTGTTTTTT.

This clone has only one observation. The gene calls are TRBV28 and TRBJ1-4; 7 positions agree with TRBD1. Germline V gene sequence: CDR1 MDHEN, CDR2 SYDVKM. The CDR3 covers 16 residues. The J segment lost 3 bases and the V segment lost 1 base, leaving 5 bases of the junction unmatched. The DNA for the CDR3 is TGTGCCAGCAGTTTATCCCAAACAGGGGCTAATGAAAAACTGTTTTTT. It yields the protein CASSLSQTGANEKLFF.

The genes are TRBV7-2 and TRBJ1-6; TRBD1 matches 10 bases. The CDR3 is 16 residues long. CDR1 is SGHTA and CDR2 is FQGNSA in the germline V gene. Losses at the gene ends were 5 bases for V and 5 bases for J; bases not matched to a gene: 6. The CDR3 region has the DNA TGTGCCAGCAGCATTACCGGGACAGGGGATAATTCACCCCTCCACTTT. It encodes CASSITGTGDNSPLHF. Filled out from reference TRBV7-2 and TRBJ1-6, the complete variable domain reads GAGVSQSPSNKVTEKGKDVELRCDPISGHTALYWYRQSLGQGLEFLIYFQGNSAPDKSGLPSDRFSAERTGGSVSTLTIQRTQQEDSAVYLCASSITGTGDNSPLHFGNGTRLTVT.

This chain joins TRBV29-1 and TRBJ2-2; 9 positions agree with TRBD1. V shed 8 bases, J shed 7 bases, and the junction held 14 bases outside the gene matches. CDR3 size: 15 residues. The germline gives CDR1 SQVTM, CDR2 ANQGSEA. CDR3 DNA: TGCAGCACGTCGGGGGGACAGGGTGGTTACGGGGAGCTGTTTTTT. This codes for CSTSGGQGGYGELFF.

This chain connects TRBV9 to TRBJ1-1; 8 nucleotides line up with TRBD1. Trimming took 2 bases from V and 3 from J; bases not matched to a gene: 6. CDR1 and CDR2 from the germline V gene are SGDLS and YYNGEE. CDR3 length: 15 amino acids. The CDR3 spells CASSVEDRDDTEAFF. The DNA for the CDR3 is TGTGCCAGCAGCGTCGAGGACAGGGACGACACTGAAGCTTTCTTT.

This clone was detected only a few times. The V gene is TRBV29-1, the J gene TRBJ1-1; tentatively, D is TRBD1 (6 bases). The V end lost 8 bases, the J end lost 1 base, and 11 bases lay between the germline ends. The CDR3 is made up of 12 amino acids. Looked up from germline, CDR1 is SQVTM and CDR2 is ANQGSEA. The CDR3 DNA is TGCAGCACGTTGGGGGCGAACACTGAAGCTTTCTTT. As protein: CSTLGANTEAFF.

This chain links TRBV7-2 with TRBJ2-5, with D uncertain. Germline-derived CDR1 and CDR2 are SGHTA and FQGNSA. The CDR3 totals 16 residues. Deletions cut 0 bases from V and 0 bases from J, with 11 bases between. For the CDR3, the DNA is TGTGCCAGCAGCTTAGCCCCAGGCGTCGACCAAGAGACCCAGTACTTC. This codes for CASSLAPGVDQETQYF.